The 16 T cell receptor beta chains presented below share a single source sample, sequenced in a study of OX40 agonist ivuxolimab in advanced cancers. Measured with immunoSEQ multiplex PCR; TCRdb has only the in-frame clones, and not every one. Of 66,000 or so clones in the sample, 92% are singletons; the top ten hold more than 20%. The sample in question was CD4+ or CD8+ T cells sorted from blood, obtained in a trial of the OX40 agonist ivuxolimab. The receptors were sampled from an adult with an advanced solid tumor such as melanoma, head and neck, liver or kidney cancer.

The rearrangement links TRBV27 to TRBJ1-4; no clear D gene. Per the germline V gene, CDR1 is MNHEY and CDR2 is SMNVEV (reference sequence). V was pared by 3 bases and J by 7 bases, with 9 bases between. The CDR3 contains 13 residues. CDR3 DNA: TGTGCCAGCAGTTTTACGTCCTTTGAAAAACTGTTTTTT. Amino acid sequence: CASSFTSFEKLFF.

This chain's CDR3 is CASGRTGGTEAFF. The CDR3 DNA reads as TGTGCTAGTGGTAGGACAGGGGGGACTGAAGCTTTCTTT. The chain employs TRBV12-5 and TRBJ1-1; TRBD1 aligns across 10 bases. The ends lost 5 bases at V and 5 bases at J; junction bases unmatched: 2. Germline V gene lookup returns CDR1 LGHNT and CDR2 FRNRAP. The length of the CDR3 is 13 residues.

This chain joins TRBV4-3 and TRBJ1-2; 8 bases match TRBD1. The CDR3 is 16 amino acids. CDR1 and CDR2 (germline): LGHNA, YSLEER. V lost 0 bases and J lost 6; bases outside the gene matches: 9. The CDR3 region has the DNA TGCGCCAGCAGCCAAGATCGTCAGGGGGCCGGGAATGGCTACACCTTC. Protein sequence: CASSQDRQGAGNGYTF.

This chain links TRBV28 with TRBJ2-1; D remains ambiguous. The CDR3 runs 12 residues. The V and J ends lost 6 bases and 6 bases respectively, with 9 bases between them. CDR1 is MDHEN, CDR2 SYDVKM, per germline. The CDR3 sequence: CASSPTPNEQFF. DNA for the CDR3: TGTGCCAGCAGCCCGACCCCCAATGAGCAGTTCTTC.

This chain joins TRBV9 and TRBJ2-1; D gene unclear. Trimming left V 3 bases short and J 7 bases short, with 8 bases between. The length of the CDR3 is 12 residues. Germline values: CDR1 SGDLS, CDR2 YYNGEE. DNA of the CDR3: TGTGCCAGCAGCGAGGTAGGAAATGAGCAGTTCTTC. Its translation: CASSEVGNEQFF.

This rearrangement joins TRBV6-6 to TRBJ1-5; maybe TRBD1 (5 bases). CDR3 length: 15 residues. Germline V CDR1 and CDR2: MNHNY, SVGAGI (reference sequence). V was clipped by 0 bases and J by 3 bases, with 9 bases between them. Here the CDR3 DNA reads TGTGCCAGCAGTTACTCGTCAGGGATCAATCAGCCCCAGCATTTT. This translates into CASSYSSGINQPQHF.

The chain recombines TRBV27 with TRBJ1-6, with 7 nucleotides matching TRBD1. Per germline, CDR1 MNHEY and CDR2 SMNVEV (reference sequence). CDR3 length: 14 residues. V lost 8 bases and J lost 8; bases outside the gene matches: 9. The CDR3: CASANRGTDSPLHF. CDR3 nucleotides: TGTGCCAGCGCTAACAGGGGAACCGATTCACCCCTCCACTTT.

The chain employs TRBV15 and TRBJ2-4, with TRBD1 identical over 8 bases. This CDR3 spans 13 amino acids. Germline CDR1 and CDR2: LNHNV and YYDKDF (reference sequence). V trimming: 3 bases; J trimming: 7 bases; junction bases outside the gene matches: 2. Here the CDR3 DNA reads TGTGCCACCAGCAGGGACAGGGCGAACATTCAGTACTTC. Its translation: CATSRDRANIQYF.

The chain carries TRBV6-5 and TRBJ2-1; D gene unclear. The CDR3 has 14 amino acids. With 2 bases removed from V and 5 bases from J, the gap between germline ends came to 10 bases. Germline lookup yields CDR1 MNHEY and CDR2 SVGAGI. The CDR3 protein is CASSYPGPNNEQFF. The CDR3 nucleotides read TGTGCCAGCAGTTACCCGGGCCCAAACAATGAGCAGTTCTTC.

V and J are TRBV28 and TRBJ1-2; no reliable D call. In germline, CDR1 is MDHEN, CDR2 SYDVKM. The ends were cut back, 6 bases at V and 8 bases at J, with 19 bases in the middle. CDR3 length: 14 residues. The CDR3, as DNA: TGTGCCAGCAGCCCCGGGGAGGGTCTACGAGGCTACACCTTC. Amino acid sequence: CASSPGEGLRGYTF.

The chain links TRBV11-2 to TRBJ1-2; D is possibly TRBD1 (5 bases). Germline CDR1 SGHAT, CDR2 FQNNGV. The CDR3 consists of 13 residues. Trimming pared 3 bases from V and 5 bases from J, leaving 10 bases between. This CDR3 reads CASSFQGDYGYTF. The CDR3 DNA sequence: TGTGCCAGCAGCTTTCAGGGTGATTATGGCTACACCTTC.

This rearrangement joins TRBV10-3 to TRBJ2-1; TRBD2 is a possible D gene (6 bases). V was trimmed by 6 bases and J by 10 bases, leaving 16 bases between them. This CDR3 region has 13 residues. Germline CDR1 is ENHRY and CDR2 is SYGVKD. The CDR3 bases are TGTGCCATCAGCGAAACCGGGACTTGGGAGCAGTTCTTC. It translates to CAISETGTWEQFF.

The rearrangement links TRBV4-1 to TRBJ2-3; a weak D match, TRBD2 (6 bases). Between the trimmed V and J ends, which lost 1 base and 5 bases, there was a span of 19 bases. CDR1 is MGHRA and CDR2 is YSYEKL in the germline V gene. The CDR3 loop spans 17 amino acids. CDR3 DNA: TGCGCCAGCAGCCAAGGACCCGGAGGGGCCGAAGGAGATACGCAGTATTTT. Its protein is CASSQGPGGAEGDTQYF.

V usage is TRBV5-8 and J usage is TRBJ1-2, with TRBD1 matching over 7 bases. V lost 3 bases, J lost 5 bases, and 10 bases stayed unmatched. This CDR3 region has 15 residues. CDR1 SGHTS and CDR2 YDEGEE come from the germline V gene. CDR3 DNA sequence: TGTGCCAGCAGCTACCGGGACAGTGCTCTTTATGGCTACACCTTC. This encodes CASSYRDSALYGYTF.

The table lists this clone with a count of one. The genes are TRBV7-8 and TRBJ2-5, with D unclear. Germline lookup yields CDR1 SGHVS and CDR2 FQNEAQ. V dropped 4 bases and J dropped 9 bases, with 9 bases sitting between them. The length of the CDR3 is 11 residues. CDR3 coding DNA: TGTGCCAGCAGCTCCTCAAGGCCCCAGTACTTC. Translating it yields CASSSSRPQYF.

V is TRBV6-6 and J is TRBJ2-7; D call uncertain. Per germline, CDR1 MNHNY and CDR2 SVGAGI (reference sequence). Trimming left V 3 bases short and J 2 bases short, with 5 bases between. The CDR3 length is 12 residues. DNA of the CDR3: TGTGCCAGCAGTTATCGAGCCTACGAGCAGTACTTC. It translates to CASSYRAYEQYF.